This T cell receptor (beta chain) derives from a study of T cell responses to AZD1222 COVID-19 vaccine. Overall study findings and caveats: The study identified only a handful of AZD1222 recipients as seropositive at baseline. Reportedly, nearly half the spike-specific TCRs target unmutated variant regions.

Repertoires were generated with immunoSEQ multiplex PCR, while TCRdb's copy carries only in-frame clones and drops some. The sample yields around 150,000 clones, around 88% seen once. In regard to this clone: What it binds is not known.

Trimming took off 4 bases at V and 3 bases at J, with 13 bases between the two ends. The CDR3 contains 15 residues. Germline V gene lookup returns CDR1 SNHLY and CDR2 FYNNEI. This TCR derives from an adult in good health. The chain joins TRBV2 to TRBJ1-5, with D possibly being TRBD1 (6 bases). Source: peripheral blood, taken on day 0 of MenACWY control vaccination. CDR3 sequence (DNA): TGTGCCAGCAGTGCCCGGCAGGGGTTCAATCAGCCCCAGCATTTT. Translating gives CASSARQGFNQPQHF.